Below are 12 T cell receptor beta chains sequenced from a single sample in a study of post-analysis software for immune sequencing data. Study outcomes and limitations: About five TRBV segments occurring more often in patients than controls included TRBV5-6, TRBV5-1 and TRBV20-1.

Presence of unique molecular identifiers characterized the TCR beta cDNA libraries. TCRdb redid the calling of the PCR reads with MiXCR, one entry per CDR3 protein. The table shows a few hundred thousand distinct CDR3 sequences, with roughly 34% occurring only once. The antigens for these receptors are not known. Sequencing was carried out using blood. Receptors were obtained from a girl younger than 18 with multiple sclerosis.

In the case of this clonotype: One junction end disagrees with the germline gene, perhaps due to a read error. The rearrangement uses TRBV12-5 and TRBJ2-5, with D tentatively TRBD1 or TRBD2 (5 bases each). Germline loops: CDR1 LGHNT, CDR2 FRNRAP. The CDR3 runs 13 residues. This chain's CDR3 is CAGGRGVGETQYF. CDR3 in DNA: TGTGCTGGTGGTCGAGGGGTAGGGGAGACCCAGTACTTC.

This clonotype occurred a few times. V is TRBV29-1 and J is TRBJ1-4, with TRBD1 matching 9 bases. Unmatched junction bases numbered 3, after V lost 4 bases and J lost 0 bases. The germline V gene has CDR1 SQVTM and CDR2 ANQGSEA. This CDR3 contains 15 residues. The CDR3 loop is CSVGTGVATNEKLFF. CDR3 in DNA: TGCAGCGTTGGGACAGGGGTTGCAACTAATGAAAAACTGTTTTTT.

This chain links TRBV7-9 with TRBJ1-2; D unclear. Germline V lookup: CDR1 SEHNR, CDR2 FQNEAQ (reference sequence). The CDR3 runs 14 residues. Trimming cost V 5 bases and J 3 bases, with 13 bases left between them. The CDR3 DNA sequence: TGTGCCAGCAGCCCCATCTCCCCTTACTATGGCTACACCTTC. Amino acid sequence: CASSPISPYYGYTF.

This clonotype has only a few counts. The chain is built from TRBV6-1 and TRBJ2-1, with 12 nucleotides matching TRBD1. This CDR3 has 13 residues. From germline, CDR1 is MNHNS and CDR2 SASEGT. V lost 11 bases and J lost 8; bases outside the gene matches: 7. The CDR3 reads CAVRDRGHYEQFF. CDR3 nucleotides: TGTGCCGTCCGGGACAGGGGGCACTATGAGCAGTTCTTC.

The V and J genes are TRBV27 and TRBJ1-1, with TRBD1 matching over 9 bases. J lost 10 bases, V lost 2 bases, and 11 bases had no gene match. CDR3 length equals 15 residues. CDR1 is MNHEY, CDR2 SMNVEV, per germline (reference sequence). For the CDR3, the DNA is TGTGCCAGCAGTTTAGCCCCGGGACAGGGAGATGTAGCTTTCTTT. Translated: CASSLAPGQGDVAFF.

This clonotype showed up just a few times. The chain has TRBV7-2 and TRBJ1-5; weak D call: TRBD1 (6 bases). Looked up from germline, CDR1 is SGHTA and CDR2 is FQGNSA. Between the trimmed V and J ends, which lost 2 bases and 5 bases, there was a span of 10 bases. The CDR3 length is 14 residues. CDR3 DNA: TGTGCCAGCAGCTTATGGGGGCCGGATCAGCCCCAGCATTTT. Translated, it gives CASSLWGPDQPQHF.

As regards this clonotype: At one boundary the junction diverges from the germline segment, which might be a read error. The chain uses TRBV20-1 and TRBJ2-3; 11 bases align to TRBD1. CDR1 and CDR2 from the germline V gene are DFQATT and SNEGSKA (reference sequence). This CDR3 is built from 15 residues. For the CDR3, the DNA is TGCAGTGCTCGGCGGGGACAGGGGGTTGGAGATACGCCGTATTTT. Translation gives CSARRGQGVGDTPYF.

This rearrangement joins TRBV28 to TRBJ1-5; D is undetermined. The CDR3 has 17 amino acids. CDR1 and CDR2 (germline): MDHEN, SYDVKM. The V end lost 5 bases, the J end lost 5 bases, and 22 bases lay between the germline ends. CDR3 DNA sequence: TGTGCCAGCAGTCCCCTACAAAGCAGGCTCGTATATCAGCCCCAGCATTTT. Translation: CASSPLQSRLVYQPQHF.

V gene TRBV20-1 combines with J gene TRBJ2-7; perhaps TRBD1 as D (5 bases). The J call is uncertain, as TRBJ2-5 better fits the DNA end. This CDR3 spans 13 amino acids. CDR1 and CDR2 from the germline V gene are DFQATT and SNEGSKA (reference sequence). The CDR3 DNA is TGCAGTGCTATTCGACAGATTCAGGAGACCCAGTACTTC. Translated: CSAIRQIQETQYF.

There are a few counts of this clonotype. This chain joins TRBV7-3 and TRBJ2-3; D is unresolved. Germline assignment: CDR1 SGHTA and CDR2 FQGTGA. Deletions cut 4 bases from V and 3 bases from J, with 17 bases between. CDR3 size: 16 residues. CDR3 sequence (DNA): TGTGCCAGCAGCTCCGGGTGGGATCCTAGGACAGATACGCAGTATTTT. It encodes CASSSGWDPRTDTQYF.

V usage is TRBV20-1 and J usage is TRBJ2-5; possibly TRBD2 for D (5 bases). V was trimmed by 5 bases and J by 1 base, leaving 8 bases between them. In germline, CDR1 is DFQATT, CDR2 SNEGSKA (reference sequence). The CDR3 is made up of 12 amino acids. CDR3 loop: CSAVRGQETQYF. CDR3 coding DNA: TGCAGTGCTGTCCGGGGCCAAGAGACCCAGTACTTC.

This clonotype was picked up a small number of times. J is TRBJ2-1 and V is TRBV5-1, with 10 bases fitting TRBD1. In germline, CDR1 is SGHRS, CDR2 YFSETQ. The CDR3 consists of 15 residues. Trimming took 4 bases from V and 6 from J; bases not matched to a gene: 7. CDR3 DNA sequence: TGCGCCAGCAGCAGGGACAGGGGACAGAGCAATGAGCAGTTCTTC. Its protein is CASSRDRGQSNEQFF.